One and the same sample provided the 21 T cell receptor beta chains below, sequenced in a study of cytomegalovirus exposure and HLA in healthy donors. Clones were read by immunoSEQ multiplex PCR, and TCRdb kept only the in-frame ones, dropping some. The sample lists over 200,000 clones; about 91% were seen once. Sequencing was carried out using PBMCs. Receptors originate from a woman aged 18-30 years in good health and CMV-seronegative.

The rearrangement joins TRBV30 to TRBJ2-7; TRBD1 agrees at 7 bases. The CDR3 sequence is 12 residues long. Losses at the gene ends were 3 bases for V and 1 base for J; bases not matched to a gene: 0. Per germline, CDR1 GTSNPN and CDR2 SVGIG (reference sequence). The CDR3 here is CAWRGQSYEQYF. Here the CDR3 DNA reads TGTGCCTGGAGGGGACAGTCCTACGAGCAGTACTTC.

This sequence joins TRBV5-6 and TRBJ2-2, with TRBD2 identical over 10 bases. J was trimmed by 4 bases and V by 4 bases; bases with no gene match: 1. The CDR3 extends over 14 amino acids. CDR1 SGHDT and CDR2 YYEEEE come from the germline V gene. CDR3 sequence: CASSLAGVTGELFF. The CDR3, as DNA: TGTGCCAGCAGCCTAGCGGGAGTCACCGGGGAGCTGTTTTTT. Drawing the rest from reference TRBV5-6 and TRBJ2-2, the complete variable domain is DAGVTQSPTHLIKTRGQQVTLRCSPKSGHDTVSWYQQALGQGPQFIFQYYEEEERQRGNFPDRFSGHQFPNYSSELNVNALLLGDSALYLCASSLAGVTGELFFGEGSRLTVL.

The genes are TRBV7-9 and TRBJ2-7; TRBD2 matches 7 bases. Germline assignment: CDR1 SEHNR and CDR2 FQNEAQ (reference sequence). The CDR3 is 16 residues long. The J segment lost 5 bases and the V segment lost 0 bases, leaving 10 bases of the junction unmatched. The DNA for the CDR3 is TGTGCCAGCAGCTTAGCGCGGGGAGGGTCCCACCACGAGCAGTACTTC. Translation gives CASSLARGGSHHEQYF.

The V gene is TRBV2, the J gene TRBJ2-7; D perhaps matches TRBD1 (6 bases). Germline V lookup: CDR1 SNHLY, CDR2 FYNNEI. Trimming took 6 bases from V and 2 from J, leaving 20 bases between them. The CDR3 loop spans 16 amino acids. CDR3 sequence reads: CASRLSPDSSPYEQYF. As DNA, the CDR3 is TGTGCCAGCAGATTATCCCCGGACAGCTCCCCCTACGAGCAGTACTTC.

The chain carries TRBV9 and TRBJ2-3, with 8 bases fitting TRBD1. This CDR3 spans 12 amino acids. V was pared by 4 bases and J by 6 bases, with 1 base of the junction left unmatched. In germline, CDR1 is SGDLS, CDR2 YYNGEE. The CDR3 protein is CASSRDRDTQYF. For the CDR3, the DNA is TGTGCCAGCAGCAGGGACAGGGATACGCAGTATTTT.

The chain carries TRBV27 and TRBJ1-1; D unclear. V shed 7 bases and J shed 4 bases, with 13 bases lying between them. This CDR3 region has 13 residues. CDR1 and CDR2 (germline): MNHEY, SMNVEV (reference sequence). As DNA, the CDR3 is TGTGCCAGCAACTTCCGAGGGAGCACTGAAGCTTTCTTT. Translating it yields CASNFRGSTEAFF.

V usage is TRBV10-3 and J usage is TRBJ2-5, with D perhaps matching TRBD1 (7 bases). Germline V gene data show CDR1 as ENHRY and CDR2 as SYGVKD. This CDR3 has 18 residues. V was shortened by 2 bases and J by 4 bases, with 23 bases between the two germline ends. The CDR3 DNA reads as TGTGCCATCAGTGAGGGTCTCGGGCGTGGACAGGAGGGAGAGACCCAGTACTTC. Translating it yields CAISEGLGRGQEGETQYF.

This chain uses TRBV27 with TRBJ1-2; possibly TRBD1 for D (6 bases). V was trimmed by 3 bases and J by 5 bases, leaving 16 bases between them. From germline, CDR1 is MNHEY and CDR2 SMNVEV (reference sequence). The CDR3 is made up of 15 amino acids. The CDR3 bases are TGTGCCAGCAGTTTCTCCACCGGACAGCTATATGGCTACACCTTC. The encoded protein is CASSFSTGQLYGYTF.

CDR3 protein: CASSFRQVDEKLFF. The DNA for the CDR3 is TGTGCCAGCAGTTTTCGACAGGTAGACGAAAAACTGTTTTTT. The J gene is TRBJ1-4, the V gene TRBV28, with D possibly TRBD1 on 6 matching bases. The V gene's germline CDR1 is MDHEN and CDR2 SYDVKM. The CDR3 runs to 14 residues. Trimming took 3 bases from V and 8 from J, leaving 13 bases between them.

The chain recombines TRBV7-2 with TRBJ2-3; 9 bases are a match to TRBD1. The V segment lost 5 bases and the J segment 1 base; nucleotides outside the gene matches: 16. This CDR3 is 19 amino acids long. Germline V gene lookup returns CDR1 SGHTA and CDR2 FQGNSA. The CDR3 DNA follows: TGTGCCAGCAGCCTCCAGGACAGGGGTAAGCGGGAAGGCACAGATACGCAGTATTTT. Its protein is CASSLQDRGKREGTDTQYF.

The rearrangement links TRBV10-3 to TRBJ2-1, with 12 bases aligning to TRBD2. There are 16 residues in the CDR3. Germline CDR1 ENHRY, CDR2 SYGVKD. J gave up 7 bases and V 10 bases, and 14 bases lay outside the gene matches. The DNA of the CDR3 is TGTGCCACTCACGGGTCTAGCGGGAGGGCGGGGAATGAGCAGTTCTTC. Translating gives CATHGSSGRAGNEQFF.

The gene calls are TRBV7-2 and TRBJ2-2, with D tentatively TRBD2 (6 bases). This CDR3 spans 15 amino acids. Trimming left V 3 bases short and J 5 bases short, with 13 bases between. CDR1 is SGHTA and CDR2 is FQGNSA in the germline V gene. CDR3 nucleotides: TGTGCCAGCAGCTTGAGGGGAGGCCTTACCGGGGAGCTGTTTTTT. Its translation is CASSLRGGLTGELFF.

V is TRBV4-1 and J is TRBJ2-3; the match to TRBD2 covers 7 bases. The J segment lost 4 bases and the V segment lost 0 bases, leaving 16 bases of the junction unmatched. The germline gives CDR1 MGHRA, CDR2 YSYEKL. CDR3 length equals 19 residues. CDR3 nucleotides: TGCGCCAGCAGCCAAGAGGTCTCAGCGGGATTAGGTGGCGCAGATACGCAGTATTTT. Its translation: CASSQEVSAGLGGADTQYF.

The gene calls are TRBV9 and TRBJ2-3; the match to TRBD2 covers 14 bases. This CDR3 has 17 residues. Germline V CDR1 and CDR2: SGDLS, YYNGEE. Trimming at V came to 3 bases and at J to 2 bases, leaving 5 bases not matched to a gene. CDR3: CASSEGLAGGLTDTQYF. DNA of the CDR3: TGTGCCAGCAGCGAAGGACTAGCGGGAGGTCTCACAGATACGCAGTATTTT.

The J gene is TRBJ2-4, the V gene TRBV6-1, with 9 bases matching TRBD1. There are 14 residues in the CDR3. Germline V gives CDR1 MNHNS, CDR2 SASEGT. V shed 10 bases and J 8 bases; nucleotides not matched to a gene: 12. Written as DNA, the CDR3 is TGTGCCACCAACTCCGGGACAGGGCGTGACATTCAGTACTTC. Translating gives CATNSGTGRDIQYF.

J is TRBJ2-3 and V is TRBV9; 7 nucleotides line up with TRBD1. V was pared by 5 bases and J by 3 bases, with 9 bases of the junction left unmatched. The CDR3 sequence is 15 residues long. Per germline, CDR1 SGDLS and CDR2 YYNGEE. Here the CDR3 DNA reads TGTGCCAGCAGTAATAACATGGGACAGACAGATACGCAGTATTTT. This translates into CASSNNMGQTDTQYF.

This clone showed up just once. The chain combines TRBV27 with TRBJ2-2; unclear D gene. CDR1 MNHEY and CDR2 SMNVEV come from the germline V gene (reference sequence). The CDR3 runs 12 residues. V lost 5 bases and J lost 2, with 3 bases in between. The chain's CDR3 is CASSPNTGELFF. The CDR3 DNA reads TGTGCCAGCAGTCCTAACACCGGGGAGCTGTTTTTT.

The CDR3 region has the DNA TGCGCCAGCAGCTTAGCGGGAGCTGGATCCAATGAGCAGTTCTTC. Translated, it gives CASSLAGAGSNEQFF. The rearrangement links TRBV4-1 to TRBJ2-1; 9 bases fit TRBD2. The junction had 8 bases not matched to a gene; V was cut back by 5 bases and J by 6 bases. From germline, CDR1 is MGHRA and CDR2 YSYEKL. The CDR3 consists of 15 residues.

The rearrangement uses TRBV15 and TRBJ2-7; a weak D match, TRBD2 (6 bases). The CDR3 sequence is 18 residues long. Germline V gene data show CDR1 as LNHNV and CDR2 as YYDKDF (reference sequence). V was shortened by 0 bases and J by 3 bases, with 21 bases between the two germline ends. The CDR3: CATSRDREVTSTNYEQYF. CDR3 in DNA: TGTGCCACCAGCAGAGATAGGGAGGTTACGAGCACCAACTACGAGCAGTACTTC.

In DNA, the CDR3 is TGTGCCAGCAAGGCAGGGGTGGAGACCCAGTACTTC. The encoded protein is CASKAGVETQYF. The V call is TRBV2, the J call TRBJ2-5; D possibly corresponds to TRBD1 (6 bases). This CDR3 region has 12 residues. Between the trimmed V and J ends, which lost 7 bases and 5 bases, there was a span of 11 bases. Germline-derived CDR1 and CDR2 are SNHLY and FYNNEI.

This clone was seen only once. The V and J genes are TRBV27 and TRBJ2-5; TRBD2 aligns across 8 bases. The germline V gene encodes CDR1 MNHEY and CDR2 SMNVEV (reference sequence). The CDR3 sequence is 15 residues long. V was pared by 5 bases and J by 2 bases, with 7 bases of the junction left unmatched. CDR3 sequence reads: CASSISGNLQETQYF. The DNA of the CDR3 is TGTGCCAGCAGTATTAGCGGGAACCTTCAAGAGACCCAGTACTTC.